A selection of T cell receptor beta chains follows, all from one sample in a study of blood T cell repertoires in COVID-19. This table comes from immunoSEQ multiplex PCR, and its TCRdb copy is limited to in-frame clones, with some not included. The table shows approximately 300,000 clones, with approximately 85% occurring only once. The source material was peripheral blood. The receptors derive from a human donor with COVID-19, enrolled during active disease. The donor label of this sample is uncertain. CDR3s include the opening cysteine and the closing phenylalanine or tryptophan. D genes are given only for firm matches. Only some rows state a clone size, as once, few, many or a class for expanded clones.

j_call	clone_size	v_call	d_call	cdr3_nt	cdr3_aa
TRBJ1-5	.	TRBV28	TRBD1	TGTGCCAGCAGTTCTCCCGGACAGGTTTATAGCAATCAGCCCCAGCATTTT	CASSSPGQVYSNQPQHF
TRBJ1-2	few	TRBV13	TRBD1	TGTGCCAGCAGCCCCGGGACAGGGGCGGACTATGGCTACACCTTC	CASSPGTGADYGYTF
TRBJ1-1	.	TRBV27	.	TGTGCCAGCAGTTGGGGCGCGCTTGCTGAAGCTTTCTTT	CASSWGALAEAFF
TRBJ2-4	.	TRBV11-2	.	TGTGCCAGCAGCTACACAGGGAAACCAGGGGACATTCAGTACTTC	CASSYTGKPGDIQYF
TRBJ1-3	.	TRBV5-6	TRBD1	TGTGCCAGCACCGTTGTACAACAGGGGGCGCGCTCTGGAAACACCATATATTTT	CASTVVQQGARSGNTIYF
TRBJ2-6	once	TRBV3-1/TRBV3-2	.	TGTGCCAGCGCGATACTTTCCGGGACTGGGGCCAACGTCCTGACTTTC	CASAILSGTGANVLTF
TRBJ1-5	.	TRBV7-9	.	TGTGCCAGCAGCAGGGCAGAGTATAGCAATCAGCCCCAGCATTTT	CASSRAEYSNQPQHF
TRBJ2-2	.	TRBV5-1	.	TGCGCCAGCAGGCCCGAGGGGGTCACCGGGGAGCTGTTTTTT	CASRPEGVTGELFF
TRBJ1-3	.	TRBV12-3/TRBV12-4	.	TGTGCCAGCACCTGGACAGTCGGAAACACCATATATTTT	CASTWTVGNTIYF
TRBJ1-3	.	TRBV20-1	.	TGCAGTGCGAGCTCTGGAAACACCATATATTTT	CSASSGNTIYF
TRBJ1-6	.	TRBV9	.	TGTGCCAGCAGCGTAGATCCGCGGGCGGATAATTCACCCCTCCACTTT	CASSVDPRADNSPLHF
TRBJ2-7	.	TRBV7-3	.	TGTGCCAGCAGCTTAACCGGGGATTACGAGCAGTACTTC	CASSLTGDYEQYF
TRBJ2-2	.	TRBV19	TRBD2	TGTGCCAGTAGTATAGGAGCGGGAGGGACCGGGGAGCTGTTTTTT	CASSIGAGGTGELFF
TRBJ2-3	.	TRBV12-3/TRBV12-4	.	TGTGCCAGCAGCGGACAACGCACAGATACGCAGTATTTT	CASSGQRTDTQYF
TRBJ2-5	.	TRBV19	.	TGTGCCAGTAACGCGAAACCAGGGGAGACCCAGTACTTC	CASNAKPGETQYF
TRBJ1-5	.	TRBV7-2	.	TGTGCCAGCAGCTTGCGAGGGTATGGTCAGCCCCAGCATTTT	CASSLRGYGQPQHF
TRBJ1-2	.	TRBV18	TRBD1	TGTGCCAGCTCACCTCGGGAGGGGGCTTCCGATGGCTACACCTTC	CASSPREGASDGYTF
TRBJ2-1	.	TRBV30	TRBD2	TGTGCCTGGAGAGACACTAGCGGGAGAGGCAATGAGCAGTTCTTC	CAWRDTSGRGNEQFF
TRBJ1-1	.	TRBV29-1	.	TGCAGCGTCGCAGACAGTATGAACACTGAAGCTTTCTTT	CSVADSMNTEAFF
TRBJ2-1	.	TRBV30	.	TGTGCCTCGGGCGGGCGGGGCTACAATGAGCAGTTCTTC	CASGGRGYNEQFF
TRBJ1-1	.	TRBV18	.	TGTGCCAGCTCACCACGGGGGGATTCGGAAGCTTTCTTT	CASSPRGDSEAFF
TRBJ1-1	.	TRBV27	.	TGTGCCAGCAGTTTACTTCGGGGCACTGAAGCTTTCTTT	CASSLLRGTEAFF
TRBJ2-3	.	TRBV28	.	TGTGCCAGCAGTTCTGGCACAGATACGCAGTATTTT	CASSSGTDTQYF
TRBJ2-1	.	TRBV6-5	.	TGTGCCAGCATCGGCAGCGTCAATGAGCAGTTCTTC	CASIGSVNEQFF
TRBJ2-5	.	TRBV9	TRBD2	TGTGCCAGCAGCGCCCGCGGGGGTGAATGGGGAGAGACCCAGTACTTC	CASSARGGEWGETQYF
TRBJ1-5	.	TRBV5-8	TRBD1	TGTGCCAGCAGCTACAGAAGGACAGGCAGTTCCGAGCATTTT	CASSYRRTGSSEHF
TRBJ2-1	.	TRBV9	.	TGTGCCAGCAGCGTCCGGGACATCTCCTACAATGAGCAGTTCTTC	CASSVRDISYNEQFF
TRBJ2-7	.	TRBV19	.	TGTGCCAGTAGACCAGGTCGAAGCTCCTACGAGCAGTACTTC	CASRPGRSSYEQYF
TRBJ2-2	.	TRBV27	.	TGTGCCAGCAGTTTAGGCAGGGAATTAGCCTCCACCGGGGAGCTGTTTTTT	CASSLGRELASTGELFF
TRBJ1-5	.	TRBV3-1/TRBV3-2	TRBD1	TGTGCCAGCAGCCAAGAGCCCGCTCCATCCTTCCGGGACAGGGGGCCGACGGGCAATCAGCCCCAGCATTTT	CASSQEPAPSFRDRGPTGNQPQHF
TRBJ2-5	.	TRBV2	.	TGTGCCAGCAGTGCAATCCCAGGGATTCTTCAAGAGACCCAGTACTTC	CASSAIPGILQETQYF
TRBJ1-1	.	TRBV28	.	TGTGCCATACTTCGTCGGGGGAACACTGAAGCTTTCTTT	CAILRRGNTEAFF
TRBJ2-1	.	TRBV19	TRBD1	TGTGCCAGTAGGCAACAGGGGGGTGAGCAGTTCTTC	CASRQQGGEQFF
TRBJ2-1	.	TRBV27	TRBD2	TGTGCCAGCAGTTTGGCTAGCGGGAGTTACAATGAGCAGTTCTTC	CASSLASGSYNEQFF
TRBJ1-6	.	TRBV6-5	TRBD1	TGTGCCAGTTCCGGGACAGATTCATCACCCCTCCACTTT	CASSGTDSSPLHF
TRBJ1-2	.	TRBV7-2	.	TGTGCCAGCAGCTTAGCGATGGGACATGACGCTAACTATGGCTACACCTTC	CASSLAMGHDANYGYTF
TRBJ1-1	.	TRBV24-1	.	TGTGCCACCAGTGATGGGACACGTGAAGCTTTCTTT	CATSDGTREAFF
TRBJ2-5	once	TRBV2	.	TGTGCCAGCAAAGCCGCTAGCGAAGAGACCCAGTACTTC	CASKAASEETQYF
TRBJ2-1	once	TRBV5-1	.	TGCGCCAGCAGCTTGGCAGCGCCGAGCTCCTACAATGAGCAGTTCTTC	CASSLAAPSSYNEQFF
TRBJ2-5	.	TRBV28	.	TGTGCCAGCAGTTTACGGTTCGAGACCCAGTACTTC	CASSLRFETQYF
TRBJ1-2	.	TRBV27	.	TGTGCCAGCAGCGTCCTTACAGGGACTAAGGACTATGGCTACACCTTC	CASSVLTGTKDYGYTF
TRBJ2-1	.	TRBV28	TRBD1	TGTGCCAGCAGTCTCCCCGGGACAGGGGGCAATGAGCAGTTCTTC	CASSLPGTGGNEQFF
TRBJ1-1	.	TRBV11-2	.	TGTGCCAGCAGCCTTGGTGTGAGTTACACTGAAGCTTTCTTT	CASSLGVSYTEAFF
TRBJ2-3	.	TRBV11-2	TRBD2	TGTGCCAGCAGCTTAGATAGCGGGAGGCCAGATACGCAGTATTTT	CASSLDSGRPDTQYF
TRBJ2-7	.	TRBV5-5	TRBD2	TGTGCCAGCAGCTTGGACGTAGGGAGGGGACCCTACGAGCAGTACTTC	CASSLDVGRGPYEQYF
TRBJ2-7	.	TRBV3-1/TRBV3-2	TRBD1	TGTGCCAGCAGCCCAATCCCGGGACAGGGGATGGTAACCTACGAGCAGTACTTC	CASSPIPGQGMVTYEQYF
TRBJ1-4	.	TRBV30	.	TGTGCCTGGAGTGCTGGCCCCGAGGTGGGTGAAAAACTGTTTTTT	CAWSAGPEVGEKLFF
TRBJ1-2	many	TRBV4-3	TRBD1	TGCGCCAGCAGCCAAGAGGGACAGCGAGTCCGTGGCTACACCTTC	CASSQEGQRVRGYTF
TRBJ2-7	few	TRBV21-1	.	TGTGCCAGCAGCAAAGGGGTACGGACAGGGGCCTACGAGCAGTACTTC	CASSKGVRTGAYEQYF
TRBJ2-1	.	TRBV19	.	TGTGCCAGTAGTATCGGCGGGACCTTCTACAATGAGCAGTTCTTC	CASSIGGTFYNEQFF
TRBJ2-1	.	TRBV11-1	.	TGTGCCAGCACCCGTAACGGGAATGAGCAGTTCTTC	CASTRNGNEQFF
TRBJ1-4	.	TRBV28	TRBD1	TGTGCCAGCAGATGGGACAGGGGTGATGAAAAACTGTTTTTT	CASRWDRGDEKLFF
TRBJ2-5	.	TRBV13	TRBD2	TGTGCCAGCAGCTTAGACCGAGCCGGGACTAGCGGGATGGAGACCCAGTACTTC	CASSLDRAGTSGMETQYF
TRBJ1-2	few	TRBV19	TRBD1	TGTGCCAGTAGTGAACGGACAGGGGGCGGGGGCCTATTGGACTATGGCTACACCTTC	CASSERTGGGGLLDYGYTF
TRBJ1-1	.	TRBV18	.	TGTGCCAGCTCATCTACAGGGAACACTGAAGCTTTCTTT	CASSSTGNTEAFF